The 25 T cell receptor beta chains presented below share a single source sample, sequenced in a study of CD8 T cells in Susac syndrome. Random hexamers were used to reverse transcribe 0.5 to 1 ug of RNA. MiXCR was run by TCRdb on the immunoSEQ multiplex PCR reads, yielding one entry per CDR3 protein. The table has a few hundred thousand distinct CDR3 sequences, 85% to 95% seen once. The sequenced sample was CD4+ T cells from PBMCs. These TCRs come from a human donor with multiple sclerosis.

The chain uses TRBV12-5 and TRBJ2-4, with D possibly being TRBD2 (6 bases). The germline gives CDR1 LGHNT, CDR2 FRNRAP. V shed 6 bases and J shed 1 base, with 10 bases lying between them. CDR3 length equals 14 residues. The CDR3 sequence is CASGPSGAKNIQYF. CDR3 sequence (DNA): TGTGCTAGTGGCCCAAGCGGGGCCAAAAACATTCAGTACTTC.

This clonotype is a singleton in its sample. The rearrangement uses TRBV3-1 and TRBJ1-1; tentatively, D is TRBD1 (6 bases). Trimming removed 3 bases at V and 6 bases at J, with 11 bases between. This CDR3 has 13 residues. The germline V gene encodes CDR1 LGHDT and CDR2 YNNKEL (reference sequence). The CDR3, as DNA: TGTGCCAGCAGCCAGGCGACAGGAGCTGAAGCTTTCTTT. Encoded protein: CASSQATGAEAFF.

Here the CDR3 DNA reads TGTGCCAGCATGTCCGGAAACCACTATGGCTACACCTTC. It codes for CASMSGNHYGYTF. The rearrangement links TRBV28 to TRBJ1-2; D is uncertain. Trimming shortened V by 7 bases and J by 3 bases, and 12 bases separated the two germline ends. Germline CDR1 is MDHEN and CDR2 is SYDVKM. This CDR3 has 13 amino acids.

The J gene is TRBJ2-2, the V gene TRBV29-1, with D tentatively TRBD1 (6 bases). The V end lost 2 bases, the J end lost 6 bases, and 7 bases lay between the germline ends. This CDR3 contains 12 residues. CDR1 is SQVTM and CDR2 is ANQGSEA in the germline V gene. In DNA form, the CDR3 reads TGCAGCGTTGAACAGGGGTCCGGGGAGCTGTTTTTT. Its translation: CSVEQGSGELFF.

This clonotype was counted a few times. The V call is TRBV30, the J call TRBJ1-5; D gene uncertain. Germline assignment: CDR1 GTSNPN and CDR2 SVGIG (reference sequence). V was trimmed by 0 bases and J by 4 bases, leaving 7 bases between them. This CDR3 has 13 amino acids. As DNA, the CDR3 is TGTGCCTGGAGTGTAACGGAGAATCAGCCCCAGCATTTT. This translates into CAWSVTENQPQHF.

This clonotype is a singleton in its sample. The CDR3: CSVGAGLGIEQYF. In nucleotides, the CDR3 is TGCAGCGTTGGGGCAGGCCTGGGGATCGAGCAGTACTTC. The chain joins TRBV29-1 to TRBJ2-7; D unclear. The germline CDR1 and CDR2 sequences are SQVTM and ANQGSEA. V shed 4 bases and J shed 6 bases, with 16 bases lying between them. The CDR3 is 13 amino acids.

The chain uses TRBV12-3 or TRBV12-4 and TRBJ2-7; D is unresolved. V lost 1 base and J 6 bases, leaving 10 bases between the germline ends. The CDR3 spans 13 residues. The CDR3 coding sequence is TGTGCCAGCAGTTTAGAGATGGTTGGCGAGCAGTACGTC. Protein product: CASSLEMVGEQYV.

The chain links TRBV10-3 to TRBJ2-2; TRBD1 matches 8 bases. The germline V gene encodes CDR1 ENHRY and CDR2 SYGVKD. The CDR3 loop spans 14 amino acids. V dropped 10 bases and J dropped 6; count of bases not matched to a gene: 10. As DNA, the CDR3 is TGTGCCACCAGACAGGGACAGGACGCCGGGGAGCTGTTTTTT. Its protein product is CATRQGQDAGELFF.

The V call is TRBV20-1, the J call TRBJ2-3, with TRBD2 identical over 7 bases. V was pared by 4 bases and J by 0 bases, with 7 bases of the junction left unmatched. CDR1 is DFQATT and CDR2 is SNEGSKA in the germline V gene (reference sequence). This CDR3 is 15 amino acids long. The chain's CDR3 is CSATSSGPSTDTQYF. CDR3 sequence (DNA): TGCAGTGCTACCAGTAGCGGGCCGAGCACAGATACGCAGTATTTT.

The chain combines TRBV11-1 with TRBJ1-2, with D uncertain. The CDR3 contains 15 residues. V lost 4 bases to trimming and J lost 4 bases, with 16 bases between them. Per germline, CDR1 SGHAT and CDR2 FQDESV (reference sequence). CDR3 sequence (DNA): TGTGCCAGCAGCTCCATGGTAGCACCCGGCTATGGCTACACCTTC. Translating gives CASSSMVAPGYGYTF.

The CDR3 region has the DNA TGCAGTGCCCTTGTCCCAGATACGCAGTATTTT. Its protein product is CSALVPDTQYF. The chain is built from TRBV20-1 and TRBJ2-3; D call uncertain. The CDR3 covers 11 residues. Deletions cut 6 bases from V and 4 bases from J, with 8 bases between. Germline loops: CDR1 DFQATT, CDR2 SNEGSKA (reference sequence).

This chain connects TRBV27 to TRBJ2-3; no definite D call. CDR3 length: 12 residues. Trimming left V 6 bases short and J 5 bases short, with 9 bases between. CDR1 is MNHEY, CDR2 SMNVEV, per germline (reference sequence). The DNA for the CDR3 is TGTGCCAGCAGCTCCAAGGTAGATACGCAGTATTTT. It translates to CASSSKVDTQYF.

The chain has TRBV9 and TRBJ2-6; tentative D call: TRBD1 (5 bases). Germline-derived CDR1 and CDR2 are SGDLS and YYNGEE. Between the trimmed V and J ends, which lost 0 bases and 0 bases, there was a span of 13 bases. The CDR3 is made up of 18 amino acids. CDR3 sequence: CASSVGPGYSSGANVLTF. The CDR3 DNA reads TGTGCCAGCAGCGTAGGGCCAGGGTACTCCTCTGGGGCCAACGTCCTGACTTTC. Complete variable domain (other parts from reference TRBV9 and TRBJ2-6): DSGVTQTPKHLITATGQRVTLRCSPRSGDLSVYWYQQSLDQGLQFLIQYYNGEERAKGNILERFSAQQFPDLHSELNLSSLELGDSALYFCASSVGPGYSSGANVLTFGAGSRLTVL.

The chain combines TRBV6-1 with TRBJ1-5; unclear D gene. The CDR3 is 13 residues long. CDR1 is MNHNS, CDR2 SASEGT, per germline. The V and J ends lost 7 bases and 3 bases respectively, with 10 bases between them. CDR3 in DNA: TGTGCCAGCATTCCGACTTCCAATCAGCCCCAGCATTTT. It yields the protein CASIPTSNQPQHF.

This chain links TRBV20-1 with TRBJ2-5; D gene unclear. The CDR3 is made up of 14 amino acids. Trimming left V 0 bases short and J 2 bases short, with 10 bases between. Germline CDR1 reads DFQATT; CDR2 reads SNEGSKA (reference sequence). As DNA, the CDR3 is TGCAGTGCTAGAGATATAGGGCCTCAAGAGACCCAGTACTTC. This encodes CSARDIGPQETQYF.

This clonotype was seen once. This sequence joins TRBV3-1 and TRBJ2-7; D not resolved. Looked up from germline, CDR1 is LGHDT and CDR2 is YNNKEL (reference sequence). The CDR3 spans 13 residues. V lost 5 bases, J lost 5 bases, and 13 bases lay in between. The CDR3 DNA sequence: TGTGCCAGCAGCACTTCGGGTGGGAACGAGCAGTACTTC. It codes for CASSTSGGNEQYF.

The chain couples TRBV3-1 to TRBJ1-2; D not resolved. Trimming shortened V by 0 bases and J by 3 bases, and 2 bases separated the two germline ends. Germline CDR1 and CDR2: LGHDT and YNNKEL (reference sequence). This CDR3 has 12 amino acids. CDR3 nucleotides: TGTGCCAGCAGCCAAGATGACTATGGCTACACCTTC. Translating it yields CASSQDDYGYTF. The entire variable domain, with the rest obtained from reference TRBV3-1 and TRBJ1-2, is as follows: DTAVSQTPKYLVTQMGNDKSIKCEQNLGHDTMYWYKQDSKKFLKIMFSYNNKELIINETVPNRFSPKSPDKAHLNLHINSLELGDSAVYFCASSQDDYGYTFGSGTRLTVV.

The chain carries TRBV7-2 and TRBJ2-5; 10 bases match TRBD2. V was pared by 2 bases and J by 1 base, with 1 base of the junction left unmatched. Germline assignment: CDR1 SGHTA and CDR2 FQGNSA. The CDR3 extends over 15 amino acids. The CDR3 nucleotides read TGTGCCAGCAGCTTAAGACTAGCGGGCCAAGAGACCCAGTACTTC. It translates to CASSLRLAGQETQYF. Using reference TRBV7-2 and TRBJ2-5 for the parts outside the CDR3, the full variable domain is GAGVSQSPSNKVTEKGKDVELRCDPISGHTALYWYRQSLGQGLEFLIYFQGNSAPDKSGLPSDRFSAERTGGSVSTLTIQRTQQEDSAVYLCASSLRLAGQETQYFGPGTRLLVL.

The chain carries TRBV3-1 and TRBJ2-1; TRBD2 aligns across 7 bases. From germline, CDR1 is LGHDT and CDR2 YNNKEL (reference sequence). V was pared by 2 bases and J by 3 bases, with 10 bases of the junction left unmatched. The CDR3 is 17 residues long. CDR3 nucleotide sequence: TGTGCCAGCAGCCAATATAGCGGGCGGCTTAACTACAATGAGCAGTTCTTC. Protein sequence: CASSQYSGRLNYNEQFF.

V is TRBV30 and J is TRBJ1-5; D gene unclear. The CDR3 sequence is 15 residues long. The germline V gene encodes CDR1 GTSNPN and CDR2 SVGIG (reference sequence). Trimming removed 3 bases from V and 11 bases from J, with 23 bases in between. CDR3 protein: CAWSHGLGRLGSQHF. The CDR3 coding sequence is TGTGCCTGGAGCCACGGGTTGGGCCGCCTTGGGTCCCAGCATTTT.

This clonotype was counted once. This sequence joins TRBV5-1 and TRBJ2-3; 9 bases are shared with TRBD2. Germline lookup yields CDR1 SGHRS and CDR2 YFSETQ. Trimming took 2 bases from V and 4 from J; bases not matched to a gene: 5. CDR3 length equals 15 residues. CDR3 nucleotides: TGCGCCAGCAGCTTAGCGGGGGGAGCGTCAGATACGCAGTATTTT. It translates to CASSLAGGASDTQYF.

V and J are TRBV20-1 and TRBJ2-3; D is unresolved. The germline V gene has CDR1 DFQATT and CDR2 SNEGSKA (reference sequence). Trimming left V 3 bases short and J 3 bases short, with 10 bases between. This CDR3 contains 13 residues. The CDR3 is CSARRSTTDTQYF. The DNA for the CDR3 is TGCAGTGCTAGGCGTTCTACTACAGATACGCAGTATTTT.

The rearrangement uses TRBV28 and TRBJ2-1, with 9 bases matching TRBD2. Per germline, CDR1 MDHEN and CDR2 SYDVKM. The CDR3 spans 15 residues. J lost 5 bases, V lost 6 bases, and 8 bases had no gene match. The CDR3 nucleotides are TGTGCCAGCAGGTGGGAGCGGGGGGCAGACAATGAGCAGTTCTTC. As protein: CASRWERGADNEQFF.

The rearrangement uses TRBV27 and TRBJ2-5, with a weak D call TRBD1 (6 bases). Trimming took 0 bases from V and 4 from J, leaving 12 bases between them. The CDR3 is made up of 15 amino acids. Germline assignment: CDR1 MNHEY and CDR2 SMNVEV (reference sequence). This CDR3 is CASSLSSGAGETQYF. The CDR3 DNA reads TGTGCCAGCAGTTTATCCTCAGGGGCGGGAGAGACCCAGTACTTC.

The chain uses TRBV9 and TRBJ1-6, with a weak D call TRBD1 (5 bases). Germline V lookup: CDR1 SGDLS, CDR2 YYNGEE. The CDR3 covers 16 residues. The V end was cut by 3 bases, the J end by 0 bases, with 10 bases between. CDR3 in amino acids: CASSEGRSSYNSPLHF. The CDR3 DNA follows: TGTGCCAGCAGCGAGGGACGGAGCTCCTATAATTCACCCCTCCACTTT.